This T cell receptor (beta chain) was identified during a study of neurological immune-mediated disorders. Time point specified: longitudinal time-point 1 (baseline). The starting material, 2 million PBMCs stored at -80 C, gave rise to the unsorted libraries. Germline-derived CDR1 and CDR2 are SGHRS and YFSETQ. There are 19 residues in the CDR3. The trim removed 0 bases at V and 0 bases at J, leaving 11 bases unmatched. The cDNA came from 5'RACE, which used 10-nucleotide random UMIs. TCRdb re-derived calls from the 5' RACE reads in MiXCR, one entry per CDR3 protein. Of approximately 70,000 distinct CDR3 sequences in the sample, 10% to 13% were seen once. There are many counts of this clonotype.

The sequencing input was PBMCs. V and J are TRBV5-1 and TRBJ2-7; 11 bases fit TRBD2. The sequence was collected from a man aged 25-45 years in good health. CDR3 coding DNA: TGCGCCAGCAGCTTGGAGGGTAGCGGGAGGGCCGCCGGCTCCTACGAGCAGTACTTC. Translating gives CASSLEGSGRAAGSYEQYF.